These 13 T cell receptor beta chains originate from one sample sequenced in a study of shared clonotypes between healthy human individuals. Only CD45RO-negative cells positively selected for CCR7 counted as naive CD8 cells, so terminally differentiated effector memory CD45RA+ cells were excluded. Libraries were prepared by immunoSEQ multiplex PCR; TCRdb keeps only in-frame clonotypes and omits some of them. The sample shows around 1.9 million clones, 80% to 95% of them seen only once. The sequencing input was naive CD8+ T cells from PBMCs. The source is a man aged 18 to 29 in good health. Some clones in this sample may be carry-over from other donors' samples.

With respect to this clone: This specimen includes other DNA sequences encoding the same CDR3. V is TRBV7-9 and J is TRBJ2-7, with D hard to call. The CDR3 sequence is 12 residues long. The ends were cut back, 5 bases at V and 1 base at J, with 6 bases in the middle. Germline V gives CDR1 SEHNR, CDR2 FQNEAQ (reference sequence). The CDR3 protein is CASSLRSYEQYF. The CDR3 DNA reads TGTGCCAGCAGCCTCCGGTCCTACGAGCAGTACTTC. The whole variable domain, filled in from reference TRBV7-9 and TRBJ2-7, reads DTGVSQNPRHKITKRGQNVTFRCDPISEHNRLYWYRQTLGQGPEFLTYFQNEAQLEKSRLLSDRFSAERPKGSFSTLEIQRTEQGDSAMYLCASSLRSYEQYFGPGTRLTVT.

The V and J genes are TRBV9 and TRBJ2-2; D is perhaps TRBD2 (6 bases). This CDR3 contains 15 residues. CDR1 and CDR2 (germline): SGDLS, YYNGEE. The V end lost 4 bases, the J end lost 2 bases, and 12 bases lay between the germline ends. Here the CDR3 DNA reads TGTGCCAGCAGCCCCGGGGACTTTAACACCGGGGAGCTGTTTTTT. It encodes CASSPGDFNTGELFF.

The chain links TRBV19 to TRBJ2-3, with unresolved D. In germline, CDR1 is LNHDA, CDR2 SQIVND (reference sequence). V was trimmed by 7 bases and J by 6 bases, leaving 11 bases between them. There are 12 residues in the CDR3. The CDR3: CASKGPLDTQYF. In nucleotides, the CDR3 is TGTGCCAGTAAAGGCCCCCTCGATACGCAGTATTTT. Looking up the rest from reference TRBV19 and TRBJ2-3 gives the full variable domain: DGGITQSPKYLFRKEGQNVTLSCEQNLNHDAMYWYRQDPGQGLRLIYYSQIVNDFQKGDIAEGYSVSREKKESFPLTVTSAQKNPTAFYLCASKGPLDTQYFGPGTRLTVL.

With regard to this clone: The same CDR3 arises from other DNA sequences in this sample as well. The CDR3 region is CASSLTGTNTEAFF. CDR3 nucleotides: TGTGCCAGCAGTTTAACAGGAACAAACACTGAAGCTTTCTTT. The gene calls are TRBV27 and TRBJ1-1, with a possible D match to TRBD1 (5 bases). Germline CDR1 is MNHEY and CDR2 is SMNVEV (reference sequence). The CDR3 consists of 14 residues. Trimming removed 2 bases from V and 2 bases from J, with 9 bases in between.

V usage is TRBV6-4 and J usage is TRBJ2-1; 10 nucleotides match TRBD2. V was pared by 2 bases and J by 7 bases, with 2 bases of the junction left unmatched. Germline V gene lookup returns CDR1 MRHNA and CDR2 SNTAGT. This CDR3 is 14 amino acids long. In DNA, the CDR3 is TGTGCCAGCAGTGACCGGACTAGCGGAAATGAGCAGTTCTTC. This encodes CASSDRTSGNEQFF.

J is TRBJ1-3 and V is TRBV29-1; TRBD1 might be the D (6 bases). V lost 7 bases, J lost 7 bases, and 14 bases lay in between. In germline, CDR1 is SQVTM, CDR2 ANQGSEA. This CDR3 spans 12 amino acids. The CDR3 coding sequence is TGCAGCGCCTTGGGACAAGAGAACACCATATATTTT. Protein: CSALGQENTIYF.

The chain carries TRBV27 and TRBJ2-3, with D perhaps matching TRBD2 (6 bases). This CDR3 comprises 13 residues. V lost 8 bases to trimming and J lost 5 bases, with 14 bases between them. Germline CDR1 reads MNHEY; CDR2 reads SMNVEV (reference sequence). In nucleotides, the CDR3 is TGTGCCAGCGACGGTGGGACTGGAGATACGCAGTATTTT. It codes for CASDGGTGDTQYF.

V and J are TRBV28 and TRBJ2-7, with 9 positions matching TRBD1. V lost 7 bases to trimming and J lost 6 bases; unmatched junction nucleotides: 10. Germline CDR1 reads MDHEN; CDR2 reads SYDVKM. The CDR3 is 14 amino acids. The CDR3: CASTLTGGIGEQYF. CDR3 coding DNA: TGTGCCAGCACTCTGACAGGGGGAATAGGCGAGCAGTACTTC.

The chain combines TRBV29-1 with TRBJ2-1; D gene uncertain. Trimming removed 4 bases at V and 6 bases at J, with 13 bases between. The CDR3 runs to 13 residues. Germline loops: CDR1 SQVTM, CDR2 ANQGSEA. CDR3: CSVGERSINEQFF. Written as DNA, the CDR3 is TGCAGCGTTGGAGAGAGGTCTATCAATGAGCAGTTCTTC.

The chain uses TRBV7-3 and TRBJ2-1; 11 positions agree with TRBD2. This CDR3 comprises 19 residues. Germline values: CDR1 SGHTA, CDR2 FQGTGA. Trimming removed 0 bases from V and 6 bases from J; junction bases left unmatched: 13. CDR3: CASSLTNQPLAGAANEQFF. Written as DNA, the CDR3 is TGTGCCAGCAGCTTAACCAACCAACCACTAGCGGGAGCGGCCAATGAGCAGTTCTTC.

The rearrangement links TRBV27 to TRBJ1-2; 9 bases agree with TRBD1. CDR3 length equals 16 residues. With 3 bases clipped from V and 7 bases from J, the junction kept 12 bases outside the gene matches. Germline CDR1 is MNHEY and CDR2 is SMNVEV (reference sequence). The chain's CDR3 is CASSLGYGDRASGYTF. CDR3 coding DNA: TGTGCCAGCAGTTTGGGATACGGGGACAGGGCCTCTGGCTACACCTTC.

The V gene is TRBV13, the J gene TRBJ1-4, with D hard to call. The CDR3 contains 16 residues. Trimming stripped 5 bases from V and 4 bases from J, with 17 bases between. Per germline, CDR1 PRHDT and CDR2 FYEKMQ (reference sequence). This CDR3 is CASSTRPGWGNEKLFF. Written as DNA, the CDR3 is TGTGCCAGCAGCACCCGACCCGGATGGGGTAATGAAAAACTGTTTTTT.

V usage is TRBV9 and J usage is TRBJ2-1, with 14 positions matching TRBD2. The germline CDR1 and CDR2 sequences are SGDLS and YYNGEE. The CDR3 length is 16 residues. The trim removed 4 bases at V and 6 bases at J, leaving 6 bases unmatched. The CDR3 spells CASSPRGTSGSNEQFF. The DNA for the CDR3 is TGTGCCAGCAGCCCAAGGGGGACTAGCGGGAGCAATGAGCAGTTCTTC.